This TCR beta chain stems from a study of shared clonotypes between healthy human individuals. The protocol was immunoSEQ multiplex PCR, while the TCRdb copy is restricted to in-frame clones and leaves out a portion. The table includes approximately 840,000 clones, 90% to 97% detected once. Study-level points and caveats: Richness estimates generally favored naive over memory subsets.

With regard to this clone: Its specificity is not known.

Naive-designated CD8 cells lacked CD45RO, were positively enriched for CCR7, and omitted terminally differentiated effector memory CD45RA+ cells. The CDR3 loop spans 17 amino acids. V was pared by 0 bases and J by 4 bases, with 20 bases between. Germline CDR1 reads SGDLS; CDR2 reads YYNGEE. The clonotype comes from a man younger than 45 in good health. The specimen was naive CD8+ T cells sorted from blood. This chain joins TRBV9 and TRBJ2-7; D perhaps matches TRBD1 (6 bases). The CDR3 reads CASSVGFGGDRAYEQYF. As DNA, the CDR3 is TGTGCCAGCAGCGTAGGATTTGGGGGCGACCGGGCTTACGAGCAGTACTTC. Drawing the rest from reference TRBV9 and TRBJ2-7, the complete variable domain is DSGVTQTPKHLITATGQRVTLRCSPRSGDLSVYWYQQSLDQGLQFLIQYYNGEERAKGNILERFSAQQFPDLHSELNLSSLELGDSALYFCASSVGFGGDRAYEQYFGPGTRLTVT.